This T cell receptor beta chain was sequenced for a study of blood T cell repertoires in COVID-19. TCRdb's table, derived via immunoSEQ multiplex PCR, lists solely in-frame clones and lacks some. Seen here are about 32,000 clones, more than 80% observed once, and the top ten hold 35% to 55%. The CDR3 runs to 13 residues. Between the trimmed V and J ends, which lost 4 bases and 2 bases, there was a span of 8 bases. Source material: peripheral blood. The receptor's source is a man aged 60-69 years with active or convalescent COVID-19. V gene TRBV12-3 or TRBV12-4 combines with J gene TRBJ1-2; D is possibly TRBD1 (6 bases). The CDR3 coding sequence is TGTGCCAGCAGTTCCGGACAGAACTATGGCTACACCTTC. Protein sequence: CASSSGQNYGYTF.